This T cell receptor beta chain was captured by sequencing in a study of T cell responses to AZD1222 COVID-19 vaccine. The length of the CDR3 is 13 residues. Trimming took off 6 bases at V and 6 bases at J, with 14 bases between the two ends. Per the germline V gene, CDR1 is ENHRY and CDR2 is SYGVKD. This table comes from immunoSEQ multiplex PCR, and its TCRdb copy is limited to in-frame clones, with some not included. The top ten clones hold 2.5% to 4% of a sample with 110,000 to 150,000 clones, about 90% of them seen once. The specimen comprised peripheral blood, sampled 28 days after the second AZD1222 dose. The receptor was isolated from an adult who received the AZD1222 COVID-19 vaccine. The chain employs TRBV10-3 and TRBJ1-1; D remains ambiguous. DNA of the CDR3: TGTGCCATCAGGGGGAACAACAACGCTGAAGCTTTCTTT. Translating gives CAIRGNNNAEAFF.